Listed below are T cell receptor beta chains from one sample, sequenced in a study of early T cells in non-severe SARS-CoV-2 infection. TCRdb ran MiXCR on the 5' RACE reads and lists one entry per CDR3 protein. The sample carries about 100,000 distinct CDR3 sequences, roughly 13% recorded once. The sequenced material came from whole blood. The source is an adult who was a healthcare worker with PCR-confirmed SARS-CoV-2 infection or an uninfected control (not recorded which). Both conserved end residues are part of each CDR3. The order of the fields is J gene, V gene, clone size, D gene, CDR3 protein, CDR3 DNA. The D gene is left open where the match is weak. The listing skips clone size in some rows; elsewhere it reads once, few, many or a size class.

>TRBJ2-7|TRBV20-1|-|TRBD1
CSASTGQKLYEQYF
TGCAGTGCTAGCACGGGACAGAAGCTCTACGAGCAGTACTTC
>TRBJ2-2|TRBV2|many|TRBD1
CASRGQGAQKIGELFF
TGTGCCAGCAGGGGACAGGGGGCGCAGAAAATCGGGGAGCTGTTTTTT
>TRBJ1-2|TRBV20-1|many|-
CSARKGDRGNGYTF
TGCAGTGCTAGAAAGGGCGACAGAGGAAATGGCTACACCTTC
>TRBJ2-1|TRBV2|many|-
CASKAGRRDNEQFF
TGTGCCAGCAAGGCGGGCAGGCGAGACAATGAGCAGTTCTTC
>TRBJ2-5|TRBV6-1|-|TRBD1
CASSELGDRLKETQYF
TGTGCCAGCAGTGAACTAGGGGACAGACTCAAAGAGACCCAGTACTTC
>TRBJ1-1|TRBV6-6|-|-
CASSGPTTNTEAFF
TGTGCCAGCAGTGGCCCGACCACGAACACTGAAGCTTTCTTT
>TRBJ2-2|TRBV7-8|many|TRBD1
CASSLTGQLHTGELFF
TGTGCCAGCAGCCTCACGGGACAGCTACACACCGGGGAGCTGTTTTTT
>TRBJ1-1|TRBV29-1|many|TRBD1
CSVGTGYEAFF
TGCAGCGTTGGGACAGGCTATGAAGCTTTCTTT
>TRBJ1-1|TRBV14|-|-
CASSQEVAGGTEAFF
TGTGCCAGCAGCCAAGAAGTGGCAGGCGGCACTGAAGCTTTCTTT
>TRBJ1-3|TRBV7-2|many|-
CASSRLRHQPSGNTIYF
TGTGCCAGCAGCCGTCTACGACACCAACCCTCTGGAAACACCATATATTTT
>TRBJ1-5|TRBV6-6|once|-
CASRDRVLNQPQRF
TGTGCCAGCAGAGACCGGGTTCTCAATCAGCCCCAGCGTTTT
>TRBJ2-3|TRBV11-2|few|-
CASSLEGSFAADTQYF
TGTGCCAGCAGCTTAGAGGGATCTTTCGCGGCAGATACGCAGTATTTT
>TRBJ1-1|TRBV28|-|-
CASSFRGTEAFF
TGTGCCAGCAGTTTCAGGGGCACTGAAGCTTTCTTT
>TRBJ1-6|TRBV10-2|many|TRBD1
CASNPRQGANSPLHF
TGCGCCAGCAACCCCCGACAGGGGGCGAATTCACCCCTCCACTTT
>TRBJ2-5|TRBV5-4|few|TRBD1
CASTLGQNQETQYF
TGTGCCAGCACCCTGGGACAGAACCAAGAGACCCAGTACTTC
>TRBJ2-7|TRBV7-8|-|TRBD2
CASSMTSLRYF
TGTGCCAGCAGCATGACTAGCTTGCGGTACTTC
>TRBJ2-5|TRBV7-6|many|-
CASSWGAQEGTQYF
TGTGCCAGCAGCTGGGGGGCCCAGGAGGGAACCCAGTACTTC
>TRBJ1-1|TRBV28|-|-
CASSSTGNLNTEAFF
TGTGCCAGCAGTTCAACAGGGAATCTGAACACTGAAGCTTTCTTT
>TRBJ2-7|TRBV11-1|many|TRBD1
CASSYDRGEQYF
TGTGCCAGCAGCTACGACAGGGGCGAGCAGTACTTC
>TRBJ2-5|TRBV20-1|few|TRBD2
CSARPVAGGLETQYF
TGCAGTGCTCGACCCGTAGCGGGGGGATTAGAGACCCAGTACTTC
>TRBJ2-5|TRBV4-3|few|TRBD1
CASSHSYRGGETQYF
TGCGCCAGCAGCCATTCATACAGGGGTGGGGAGACCCAGTACTTC
>TRBJ2-3|TRBV24-1|few|TRBD2
CATGLAGDGDTQYF
TGTGCCACCGGACTAGCGGGGGATGGAGATACGCAGTATTTT
>TRBJ2-1|TRBV12-3/TRBV12-4|many|TRBD2
CASSSFPSGGASNEQFF
TGTGCCAGCAGTTCCTTCCCCAGCGGGGGGGCTTCGAATGAGCAGTTCTTC
>TRBJ1-6|TRBV7-9|-|-
CASSPHRSSYNSPLHF
TGTGCCAGCAGCCCCCACAGGAGCTCCTATAATTCACCCCTCCACTTT
>TRBJ2-2|TRBV19|-|TRBD2
CASTTGGGYMTGELFF
TGTGCCAGTACCACCGGGGGGGGGTACATGACCGGGGAGCTGTTTTTT
>TRBJ1-1|TRBV29-1|-|-
CSVTPARGTEAFF
TGCAGCGTTACCCCCGCAAGGGGCACTGAAGCTTTCTTT
>TRBJ2-7|TRBV12-5|-|TRBD2
CASLTSGGAVHEQYF
TGTGCTAGCCTAACTAGCGGGGGGGCGGTCCACGAGCAGTACTTC
>TRBJ1-1|TRBV10-2|many|-
CASSGVSEAFF
TGCGCCAGCAGTGGGGTCAGCGAAGCTTTCTTT
>TRBJ1-1|TRBV6-6|many|-
CASSYSALNTEAFF
TGTGCCAGCAGTTACTCTGCCTTGAACACTGAAGCTTTCTTT
>TRBJ2-3|TRBV14|few|-
CASSPRLYWYTQYF
TGTGCCAGCAGCCCTCGTCTCTATTGGTATACGCAGTATTTT
>TRBJ2-7|TRBV20-1|-|-
CSARLLSSYEQYF
TGCAGTGCTAGATTGCTATCCTCCTACGAGCAGTACTTC
>TRBJ2-3|TRBV29-1|-|-
CSVGTVLTDTQYF
TGCAGCGTTGGGACAGTACTCACAGATACGCAGTATTTT
>TRBJ2-7|TRBV5-1|many|-
CASSRGGEVYEQYF
TGCGCCAGCAGTAGGGGGGGCGAGGTGTACGAGCAGTACTTC
>TRBJ2-7|TRBV12-3/TRBV12-4|many|-
CASSLGRGSYEQYF
TGTGCCAGCAGTTTAGGTCGGGGATCCTACGAGCAGTACTTC
>TRBJ1-1|TRBV2|few|-
CASSEDSSPRWRAFF
TGTGCCAGCAGCGAAGACAGTTCACCACGGTGGCGCGCTTTCTTT
>TRBJ1-1|TRBV29-1|-|-
CSVDFLSYVNTEAFF
TGCAGCGTTGATTTTCTCTCCTACGTGAACACTGAAGCTTTCTTT
>TRBJ1-4|TRBV7-9|few|-
CASSLGDPPTTNEKLFF
TGTGCCAGCAGCTTAGGTGACCCCCCGACAACTAATGAAAAACTGTTTTTT
>TRBJ1-5|TRBV6-2/TRBV6-3|-|-
CATQRGSYSNQPQHF
TGTGCTACTCAACGGGGCAGCTATAGCAATCAGCCCCAGCATTTT
>TRBJ1-1|TRBV6-5|many|-
CASSSRSEGMNTEAFF
TGTGCCAGCAGTTCCCGATCGGAGGGCATGAACACTGAAGCTTTCTTT
>TRBJ1-1|TRBV29-1|many|-
CSVVRSGNTEAFF
TGCAGCGTTGTACGGTCTGGGAACACTGAAGCTTTCTTT
>TRBJ1-1|TRBV5-1|many|-
CASGEGRGTEAFF
TGCGCCAGCGGGGAGGGGAGAGGCACTGAAGCTTTCTTT
>TRBJ2-1|TRBV11-2|many|-
CASSPLNNEQFF
TGTGCCAGCAGCCCCCTCAACAATGAGCAGTTCTTC
>TRBJ2-1|TRBV20-1|-|-
CSAHPLRDTPYEQFF
TGCAGTGCCCACCCACTCCGGGACACTCCTTATGAGCAGTTCTTC
>TRBJ1-5|TRBV21-1|-|-
CASSIVKGHQSAPAF
TGTGCCAGCAGCATCGTAAAGGGGCACCAATCAGCCCCAGCATTT
>TRBJ2-3|TRBV25-1|many|-
CASSERSGIDTQYF
TGTGCCAGCAGTGAACGGTCCGGGATAGATACGCAGTATTTT
>TRBJ2-3|TRBV3-1|-|TRBD1
CASSLRGQGPRAYF
TGTGCCAGCAGCCTAAGAGGACAGGGCCCTAGGGCGTATTTT